This TCR beta chain was retrieved from a study of shared clonotypes between healthy human individuals. Looked up from germline, CDR1 is SEHNR and CDR2 is FQNEAQ (reference sequence). The CDR3 length is 13 residues. The trim removed 6 bases at V and 9 bases at J, leaving 7 bases unmatched. Method: immunoSEQ multiplex PCR; TCRdb's copy keeps in-frame clones and lacks some. The sample yields about 2.2 million clones, roughly 93% seen once. It was CD45RO-negative cells, positively selected for CCR7, that made up naive CD8 cells, with terminally differentiated effector memory CD45RA+ cells excluded. Healthy HIV-negative adults without recent acute infections or vaccinations served as donors. This clone appeared a single time.

The chain carries TRBV7-9 and TRBJ2-1; TRBD2 matches at 8 bases. The source of this sequence is a man younger than 30 in good health. Some clones in this sample may be carry-over from other donors' samples. Sequenced sample: naive CD8+ T cells from PBMCs. For the CDR3, the DNA is TGTGCCAGCAGTTCGGGACTAGTGGGTGAGCAGTTCTTC. Protein product: CASSSGLVGEQFF. Variable domain in full (rest from reference TRBV7-9 and TRBJ2-1): DTGVSQNPRHKITKRGQNVTFRCDPISEHNRLYWYRQTLGQGPEFLTYFQNEAQLEKSRLLSDRFSAERPKGSFSTLEIQRTEQGDSAMYLCASSSGLVGEQFFGPGTRLTVL.